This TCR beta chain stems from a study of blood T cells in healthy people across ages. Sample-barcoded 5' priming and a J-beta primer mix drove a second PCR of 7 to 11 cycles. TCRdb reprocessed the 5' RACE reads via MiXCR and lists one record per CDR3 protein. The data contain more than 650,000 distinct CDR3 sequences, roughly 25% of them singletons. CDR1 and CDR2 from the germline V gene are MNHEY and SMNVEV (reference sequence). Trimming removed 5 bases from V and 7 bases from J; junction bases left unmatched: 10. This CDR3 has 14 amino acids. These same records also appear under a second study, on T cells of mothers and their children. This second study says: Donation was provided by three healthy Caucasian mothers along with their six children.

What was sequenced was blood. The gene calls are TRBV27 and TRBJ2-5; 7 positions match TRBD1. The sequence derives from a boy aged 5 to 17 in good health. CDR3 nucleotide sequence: TGTGCCAGCAGTACGCCAGGGGGTAGAGCGACCCAGTACTTC. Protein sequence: CASSTPGGRATQYF.